A single T cell receptor (beta chain) is shown here with its context. The record originates from a study of T-cell reconstitution after alpha-beta-depleted transplantation in children. Construction of the TCRbeta library involved unique molecular identifiers. From the PCR reads, TCRdb called clonotypes with MiXCR, one entry per CDR3 protein. In the table there are some 400,000 distinct CDR3 sequences, roughly 20% of which are singletons. CDR1 and CDR2 from the germline V gene are MDHEN and SYDVKM. V dropped 4 bases and J dropped 4; count of bases not matched to a gene: 7. This CDR3 has 14 amino acids.

This clonotype was obtained from a human donor who donated a stem cell graft to a child with acute myeloid leukemia. This material consisted of PBMCs from the stem cell graft donor, taken from the stem cell graft. The chain is built from TRBV28 and TRBJ2-7; 7 nucleotides agree with TRBD2. CDR3 protein: CASSSPRGGYEQYF. CDR3 nucleotides: TGTGCCAGCAGTTCGCCGCGCGGGGGTTACGAGCAGTACTTC. The full variable domain, in which reference TRBV28 and TRBJ2-7 provide the parts outside the CDR3, is DVKVTQSSRYLVKRTGEKVFLECVQDMDHENMFWYRQDPGLGLRLIYFSYDVKMKEKGDIPEGYSVSREKKERFSLILESASTNQTSMYLCASSSPRGGYEQYFGPGTRLTVT.